A selection of T cell receptor beta chains follows, all from one sample in a study of control samples from healthy donors and cancer patients. Using immunoSEQ multiplex PCR, the repertoire was profiled, and TCRdb retains in-frame clones only, with some absent. The sample has tens of thousands of clones, approximately 94% seen once. Specimen: blood. The receptors shown here come from a woman between 25 and 40 years old in good health. CDR3s include the opening cysteine and the closing phenylalanine or tryptophan. D genes are given only for firm matches. Only part of the rows carry a size: once, few, many, or a class if the clone is expanded.

>once|TRBJ2-1|TRBV19|TRBD2
TGTGCCAGTAGTTCATATTCTAGCGGGGGGTTTAATGAGCAGTTCTTC
CASSSYSSGGFNEQFF
>NA|TRBJ1-6|TRBV19|NA
TGTGCCAGTAGTATGACAGTATCGCCACCCCTCCACTTT
CASSMTVSPPLHF
>NA|TRBJ2-3|TRBV6-1|NA
TGTGCCAGCAGTGAAGGGGGTTTCGGCACAGATACGCAGTATTTT
CASSEGGFGTDTQYF
>once|TRBJ2-5|TRBV3-1/TRBV3-2|NA
TGTGCCAGCAGGCTCGACCCCCGGGGGCGAGAGACCCAGTACTTC
CASRLDPRGRETQYF
>NA|TRBJ1-3|TRBV5-1|TRBD1
TGCGCCAGCAGCTTGACAGGGGGTGCTGGAAACACCATATATTTT
CASSLTGGAGNTIYF
>NA|TRBJ2-1|TRBV5-1|NA
TGCGCCAGCAGCTTGCTAACGGGACAATACAATGAGCAGTTCTTC
CASSLLTGQYNEQFF
>NA|TRBJ1-1|TRBV9|TRBD1
TGTGCCAGCAGCGGACCGACAGGGGGTATTACTGAAGCTTTCTTT
CASSGPTGGITEAFF
>once|TRBJ1-2|TRBV5-6|NA
TGTGCCAGCAGCTTGGGGCCAGCCGGGGCGAACTATGGCTACACCTTC
CASSLGPAGANYGYTF
>NA|TRBJ2-2|TRBV11-3|NA
TGTGCCAGCAGCTTAAACAGAAACACCGGGGAGCTGTTTTTT
CASSLNRNTGELFF
>once|TRBJ1-6|TRBV7-3|NA
TGTGCCAGCAGCTTAACGGGGCCCAACACGGACAGCCTTAATTCACCCCTCCACTTT
CASSLTGPNTDSLNSPLHF
>NA|TRBJ1-5|TRBV6-5|TRBD1
TGTGCCAGCAGGGATGGGACAGGGGTTCAGCCCCAGCATTTT
CASRDGTGVQPQHF
>NA|TRBJ1-2|TRBV15|NA
TGTGCCACCAGCAGAGTTACCACAGGCGGCTATGGCTACACCTTC
CATSRVTTGGYGYTF
>NA|TRBJ1-2|TRBV7-8|NA
TGTGCCAGCAGCTTAATTAACAACGGGGTTAACTATGGCTACACCTTC
CASSLINNGVNYGYTF
>NA|TRBJ1-2|TRBV19|TRBD1
TGTGCCAGTAGTATAGAAAACAGGGGTTCTAGCTACACCTTC
CASSIENRGSSYTF
>NA|TRBJ1-6|TRBV12-3/TRBV12-4|NA
TGTGCCGCCCGGGCATCCTATAATTCACCCCTCCACTTT
CAARASYNSPLHF
>NA|TRBJ1-2|TRBV6-4|TRBD1
TGTGCCAGCAGTGCCCTTCCAGGGGGCTCCTATGGCTACACCTTC
CASSALPGGSYGYTF